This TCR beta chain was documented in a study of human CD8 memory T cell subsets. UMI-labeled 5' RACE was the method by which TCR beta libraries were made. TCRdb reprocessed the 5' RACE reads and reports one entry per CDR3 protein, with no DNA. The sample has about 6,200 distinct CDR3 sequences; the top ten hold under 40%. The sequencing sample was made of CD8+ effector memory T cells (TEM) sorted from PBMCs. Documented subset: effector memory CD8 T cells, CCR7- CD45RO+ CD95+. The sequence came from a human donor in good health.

The CDR3 spells CASSESPSSNEQFF. The chain couples TRBV2 to TRBJ2-1; no DNA is available, so the TRBD2 call from TCRdb remains unchecked. Germline assignment: CDR1 SNHLY and CDR2 FYNNEI. This CDR3 comprises 14 residues.